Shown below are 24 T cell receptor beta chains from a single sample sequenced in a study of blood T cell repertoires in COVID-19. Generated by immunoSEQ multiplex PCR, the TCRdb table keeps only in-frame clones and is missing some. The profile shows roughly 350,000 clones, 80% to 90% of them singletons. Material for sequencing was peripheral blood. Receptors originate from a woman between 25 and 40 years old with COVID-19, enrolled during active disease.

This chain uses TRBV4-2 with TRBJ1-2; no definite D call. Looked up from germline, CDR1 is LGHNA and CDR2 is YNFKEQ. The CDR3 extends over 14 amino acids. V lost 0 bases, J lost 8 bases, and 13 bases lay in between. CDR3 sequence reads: CASSQDGGNRGYTF. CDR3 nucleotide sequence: TGTGCCAGCAGCCAAGATGGAGGGAATCGAGGCTACACCTTC.

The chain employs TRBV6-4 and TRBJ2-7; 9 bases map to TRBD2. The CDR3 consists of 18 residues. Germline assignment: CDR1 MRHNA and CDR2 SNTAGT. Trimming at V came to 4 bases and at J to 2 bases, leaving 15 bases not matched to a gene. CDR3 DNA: TGTGCCAGCAGTGGGGCTAATCGTAGCGGGAGTGGGGCCTACGAGCAGTACTTC. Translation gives CASSGANRSGSGAYEQYF.

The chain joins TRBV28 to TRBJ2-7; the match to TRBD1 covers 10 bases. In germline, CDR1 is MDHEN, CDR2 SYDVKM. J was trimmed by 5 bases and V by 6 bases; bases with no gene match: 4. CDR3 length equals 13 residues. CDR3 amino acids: CASRRQGANEQYF. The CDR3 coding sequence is TGTGCCAGCAGGCGACAGGGGGCGAACGAGCAGTACTTC.

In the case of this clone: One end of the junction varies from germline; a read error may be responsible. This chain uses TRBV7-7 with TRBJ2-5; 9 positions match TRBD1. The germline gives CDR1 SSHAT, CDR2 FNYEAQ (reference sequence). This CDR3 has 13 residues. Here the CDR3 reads CASSPIGQGPQYF. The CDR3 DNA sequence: TGTGCTAGCAGCCCAATTGGACAGGGGCCCCAGTACTTC.

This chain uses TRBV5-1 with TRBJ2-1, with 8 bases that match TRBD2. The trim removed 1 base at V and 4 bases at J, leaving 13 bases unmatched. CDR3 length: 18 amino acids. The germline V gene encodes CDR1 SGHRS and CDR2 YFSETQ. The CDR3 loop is CASSLRGASGYGYNEQFF. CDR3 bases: TGCGCCAGCAGCTTGAGGGGCGCTAGCGGGTATGGGTACAATGAGCAGTTCTTC.

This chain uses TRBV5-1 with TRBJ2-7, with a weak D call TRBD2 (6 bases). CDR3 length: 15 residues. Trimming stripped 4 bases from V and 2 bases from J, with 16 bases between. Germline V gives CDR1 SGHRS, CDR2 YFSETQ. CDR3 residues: CASSPTGVKTYEQYF. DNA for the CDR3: TGCGCCAGCAGCCCAACGGGGGTGAAGACCTACGAGCAGTACTTC. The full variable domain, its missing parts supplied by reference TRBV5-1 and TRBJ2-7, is KAGVTQTPRYLIKTRGQQVTLSCSPISGHRSVSWYQQTPGQGLQFLFEYFSETQRNKGNFPGRFSGRQFSNSRSEMNVSTLELGDSALYLCASSPTGVKTYEQYFGPGTRLTVT.

The CDR3 protein is CASSPGTASNQPQHF. DNA of the CDR3: TGTGCCAGCTCACCAGGGACAGCTAGCAATCAGCCCCAGCATTTT. This chain uses TRBV18 with TRBJ1-5, with 7 nucleotides matching TRBD1. V lost 2 bases to trimming and J lost 0 bases; unmatched junction nucleotides: 1. Germline V gene lookup returns CDR1 KGHSH and CDR2 LQKENI. The CDR3 is 15 amino acids.

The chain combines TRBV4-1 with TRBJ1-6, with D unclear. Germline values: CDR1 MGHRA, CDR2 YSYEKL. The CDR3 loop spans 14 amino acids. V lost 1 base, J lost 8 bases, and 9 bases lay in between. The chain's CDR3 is CASSQALDDSPLHF. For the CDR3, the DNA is TGCGCCAGCAGCCAAGCTCTAGATGATTCACCCCTCCACTTT.

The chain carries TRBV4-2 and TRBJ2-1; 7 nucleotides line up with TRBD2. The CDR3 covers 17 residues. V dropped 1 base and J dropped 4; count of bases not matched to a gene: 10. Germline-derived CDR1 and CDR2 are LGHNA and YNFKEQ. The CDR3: CASSQGEGREWYNEQFF. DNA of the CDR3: TGTGCCAGCAGCCAAGGGGAGGGGAGGGAGTGGTACAATGAGCAGTTCTTC.

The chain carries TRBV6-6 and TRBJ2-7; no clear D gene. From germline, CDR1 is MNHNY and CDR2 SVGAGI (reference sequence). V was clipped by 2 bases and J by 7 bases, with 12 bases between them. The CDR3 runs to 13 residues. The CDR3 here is CASSYNNLGEQYF. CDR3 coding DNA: TGTGCCAGCAGTTACAACAACCTCGGGGAGCAGTACTTC.

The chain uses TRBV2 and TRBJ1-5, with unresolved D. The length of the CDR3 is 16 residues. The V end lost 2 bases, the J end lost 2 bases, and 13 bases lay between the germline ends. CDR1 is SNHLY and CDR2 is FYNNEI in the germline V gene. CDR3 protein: CASSELRSFGNQPQHF. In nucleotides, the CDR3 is TGTGCCAGCAGTGAACTAAGATCGTTTGGCAATCAGCCCCAGCATTTT.

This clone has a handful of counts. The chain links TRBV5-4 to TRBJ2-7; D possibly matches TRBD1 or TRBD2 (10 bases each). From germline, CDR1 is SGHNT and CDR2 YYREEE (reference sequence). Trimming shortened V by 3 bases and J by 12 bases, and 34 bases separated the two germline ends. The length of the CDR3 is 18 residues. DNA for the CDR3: TGTGCCAGCAGCTCCGCCGGGACAGGGGCTCTAGCGGGAGAGAAACGGTACTTC. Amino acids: CASSSAGTGALAGEKRYF.

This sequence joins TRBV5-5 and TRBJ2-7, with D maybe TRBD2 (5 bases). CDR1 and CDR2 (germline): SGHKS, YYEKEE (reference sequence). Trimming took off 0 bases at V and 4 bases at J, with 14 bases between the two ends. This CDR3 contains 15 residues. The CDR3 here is CASSLAGLTKYEQYF. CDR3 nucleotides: TGTGCCAGCAGCTTGGCTGGACTTACGAAGTACGAGCAGTACTTC.

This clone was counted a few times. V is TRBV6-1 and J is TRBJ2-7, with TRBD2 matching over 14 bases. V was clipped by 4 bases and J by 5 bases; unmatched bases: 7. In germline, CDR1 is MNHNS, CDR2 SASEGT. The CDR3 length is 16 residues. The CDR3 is CASSGPGTSGSHEQYF. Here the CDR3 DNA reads TGTGCCAGCAGTGGCCCCGGGACTAGCGGGAGTCACGAGCAGTACTTC.

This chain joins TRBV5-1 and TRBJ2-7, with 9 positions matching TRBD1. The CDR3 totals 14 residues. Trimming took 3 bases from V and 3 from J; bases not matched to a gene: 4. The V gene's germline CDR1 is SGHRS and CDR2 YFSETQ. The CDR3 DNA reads TGCGCCAGCAGCTACCGGGACAGGGTCTACGAGCAGTACTTC. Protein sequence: CASSYRDRVYEQYF.

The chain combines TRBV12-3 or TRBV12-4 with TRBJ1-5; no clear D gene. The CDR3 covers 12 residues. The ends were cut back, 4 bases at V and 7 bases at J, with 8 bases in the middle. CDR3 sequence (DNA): TGTGCCAGCAGTTCCTCCCAGCAGCCCCAGCATTTT. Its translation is CASSSSQQPQHF.

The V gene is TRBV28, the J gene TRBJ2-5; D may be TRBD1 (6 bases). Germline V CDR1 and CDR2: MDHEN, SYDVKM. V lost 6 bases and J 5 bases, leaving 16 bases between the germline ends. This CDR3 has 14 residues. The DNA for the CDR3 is TGTGCCAGCAGGACCCAGAAGGGGGAGGAGACCCAGTACTTC. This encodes CASRTQKGEETQYF.

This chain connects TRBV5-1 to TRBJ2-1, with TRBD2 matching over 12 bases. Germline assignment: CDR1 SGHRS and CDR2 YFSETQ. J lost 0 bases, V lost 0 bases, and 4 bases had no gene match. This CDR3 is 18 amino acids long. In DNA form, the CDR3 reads TGCGCCAGCAGCTTGGCAGCTAGCGGGAGGGCCTCCTACAATGAGCAGTTCTTC. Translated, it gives CASSLAASGRASYNEQFF. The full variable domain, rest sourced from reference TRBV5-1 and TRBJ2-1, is KAGVTQTPRYLIKTRGQQVTLSCSPISGHRSVSWYQQTPGQGLQFLFEYFSETQRNKGNFPGRFSGRQFSNSRSEMNVSTLELGDSALYLCASSLAASGRASYNEQFFGPGTRLTVL.

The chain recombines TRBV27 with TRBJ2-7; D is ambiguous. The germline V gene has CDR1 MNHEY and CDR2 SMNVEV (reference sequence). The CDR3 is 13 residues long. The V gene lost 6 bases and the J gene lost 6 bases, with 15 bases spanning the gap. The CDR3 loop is CASRLLGGSEQYF. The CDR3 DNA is TGTGCCAGCAGATTACTCGGCGGATCCGAGCAGTACTTC.

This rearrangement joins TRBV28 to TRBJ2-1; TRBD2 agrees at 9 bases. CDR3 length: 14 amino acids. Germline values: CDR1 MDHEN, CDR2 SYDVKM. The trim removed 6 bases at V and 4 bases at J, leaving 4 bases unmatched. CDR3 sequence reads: CASRRLADYNEQFF. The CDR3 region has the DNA TGTGCCAGCAGACGACTAGCGGATTACAATGAGCAGTTCTTC.

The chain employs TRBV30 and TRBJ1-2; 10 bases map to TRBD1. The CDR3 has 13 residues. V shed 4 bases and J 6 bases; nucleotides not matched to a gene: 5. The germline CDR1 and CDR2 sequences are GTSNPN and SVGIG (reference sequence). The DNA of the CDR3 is TGTGCCTGGACTCGACAGGGGGCGGATGGCTACACCTTC. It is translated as CAWTRQGADGYTF.

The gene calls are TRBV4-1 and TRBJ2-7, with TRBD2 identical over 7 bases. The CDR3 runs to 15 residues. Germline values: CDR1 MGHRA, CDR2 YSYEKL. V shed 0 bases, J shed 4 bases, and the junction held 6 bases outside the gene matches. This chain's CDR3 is CASSQDFAGEYEQYF. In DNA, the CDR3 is TGCGCCAGCAGCCAAGATTTCGCGGGAGAATACGAGCAGTACTTC.

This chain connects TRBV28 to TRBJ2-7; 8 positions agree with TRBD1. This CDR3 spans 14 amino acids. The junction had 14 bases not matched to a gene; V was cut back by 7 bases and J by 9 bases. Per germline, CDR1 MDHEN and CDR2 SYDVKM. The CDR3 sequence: CASTHGTGPFAQYF. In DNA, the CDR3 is TGTGCCAGCACTCACGGGACAGGACCCTTCGCGCAGTACTTC.

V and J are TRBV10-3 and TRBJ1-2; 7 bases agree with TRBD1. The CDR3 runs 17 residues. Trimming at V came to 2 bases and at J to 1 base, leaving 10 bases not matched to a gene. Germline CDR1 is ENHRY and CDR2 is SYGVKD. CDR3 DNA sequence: TGTGCCATCAGTGAGACCCGGGACAGTAATAGTAACTATGGCTACACCTTC. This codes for CAISETRDSNSNYGYTF.